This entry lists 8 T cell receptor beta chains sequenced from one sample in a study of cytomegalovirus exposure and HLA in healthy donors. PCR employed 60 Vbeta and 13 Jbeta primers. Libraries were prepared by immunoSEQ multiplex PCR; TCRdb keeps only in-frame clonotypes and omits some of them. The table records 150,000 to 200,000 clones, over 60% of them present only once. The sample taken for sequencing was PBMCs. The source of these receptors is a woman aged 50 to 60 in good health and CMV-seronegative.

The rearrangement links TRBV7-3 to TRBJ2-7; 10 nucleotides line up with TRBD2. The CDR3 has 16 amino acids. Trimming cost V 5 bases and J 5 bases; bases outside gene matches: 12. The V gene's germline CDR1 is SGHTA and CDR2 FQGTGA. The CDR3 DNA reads TGTGCCAGCAGCCAGGGGGTTAGCGGGAGGAGGAACGAGCAGTACTTC. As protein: CASSQGVSGRRNEQYF.

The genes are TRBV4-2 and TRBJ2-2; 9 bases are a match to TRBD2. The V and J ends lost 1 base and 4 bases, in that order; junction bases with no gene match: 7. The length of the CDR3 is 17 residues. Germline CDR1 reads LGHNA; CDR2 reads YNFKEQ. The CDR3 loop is CASSQVSGGIGTGELFF. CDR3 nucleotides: TGTGCCAGCAGCCAAGTTAGCGGGGGTATCGGCACCGGGGAGCTGTTTTTT.

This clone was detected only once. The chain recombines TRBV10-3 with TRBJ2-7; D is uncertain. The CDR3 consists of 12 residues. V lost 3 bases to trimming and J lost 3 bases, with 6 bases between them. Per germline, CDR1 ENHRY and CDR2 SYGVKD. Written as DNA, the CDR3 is TGTGCCATCAGTGATCCCAGCTACGAGCAGTACTTC. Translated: CAISDPSYEQYF.

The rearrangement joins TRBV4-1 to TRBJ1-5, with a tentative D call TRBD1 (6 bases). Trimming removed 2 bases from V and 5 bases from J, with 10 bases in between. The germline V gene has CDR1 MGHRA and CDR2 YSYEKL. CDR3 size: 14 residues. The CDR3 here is CASSQFRGYQPQHF. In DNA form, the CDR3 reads TGCGCCAGCAGCCAATTCAGGGGTTATCAGCCCCAGCATTTT.

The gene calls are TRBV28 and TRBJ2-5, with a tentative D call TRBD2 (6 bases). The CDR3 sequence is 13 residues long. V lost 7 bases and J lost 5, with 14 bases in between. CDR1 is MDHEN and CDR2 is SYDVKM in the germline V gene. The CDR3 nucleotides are TGTGCCAGCAATCCGGGAGCCTTGGAGACCCAGTACTTC. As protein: CASNPGALETQYF.

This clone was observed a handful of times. CDR3 protein: CASKEFDGYTF. The CDR3 DNA reads as TGCGCCAGCAAAGAGTTCGATGGCTACACCTTC. This rearrangement joins TRBV10-1 to TRBJ1-2; D gene ambiguous. Germline values: CDR1 WNHNN, CDR2 SYGVQD (reference sequence). This CDR3 has 11 residues. V lost 7 bases and J lost 6, with 9 bases in between.

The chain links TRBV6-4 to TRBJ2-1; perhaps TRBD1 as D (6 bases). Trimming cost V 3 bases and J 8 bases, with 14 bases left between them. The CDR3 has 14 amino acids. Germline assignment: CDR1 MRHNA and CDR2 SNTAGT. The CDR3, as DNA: TGTGCCAGCAGTGAGCGGGCAGGGGAGCATGAGCAGTTCTTC. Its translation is CASSERAGEHEQFF.

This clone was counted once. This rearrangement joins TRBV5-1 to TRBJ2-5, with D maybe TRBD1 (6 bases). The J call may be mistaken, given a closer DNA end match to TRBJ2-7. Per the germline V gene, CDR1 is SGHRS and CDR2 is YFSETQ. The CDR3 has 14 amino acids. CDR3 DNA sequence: TGCGCCAGCCGCCGGGACCAAGGGGGCTACGAGCAGTACTTC. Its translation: CASRRDQGGYEQYF.